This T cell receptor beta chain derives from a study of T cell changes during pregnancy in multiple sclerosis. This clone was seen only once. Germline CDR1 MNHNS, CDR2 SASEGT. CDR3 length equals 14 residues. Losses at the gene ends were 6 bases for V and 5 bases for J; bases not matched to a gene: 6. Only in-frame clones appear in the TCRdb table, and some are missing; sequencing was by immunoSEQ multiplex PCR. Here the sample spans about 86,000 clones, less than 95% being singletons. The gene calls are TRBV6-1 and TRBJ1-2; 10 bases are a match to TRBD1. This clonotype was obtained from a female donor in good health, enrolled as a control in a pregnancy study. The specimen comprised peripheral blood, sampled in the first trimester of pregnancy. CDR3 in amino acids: CASRPGTGVYGYTF. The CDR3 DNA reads TGTGCCAGCAGACCCGGGACAGGGGTGTATGGCTACACCTTC.